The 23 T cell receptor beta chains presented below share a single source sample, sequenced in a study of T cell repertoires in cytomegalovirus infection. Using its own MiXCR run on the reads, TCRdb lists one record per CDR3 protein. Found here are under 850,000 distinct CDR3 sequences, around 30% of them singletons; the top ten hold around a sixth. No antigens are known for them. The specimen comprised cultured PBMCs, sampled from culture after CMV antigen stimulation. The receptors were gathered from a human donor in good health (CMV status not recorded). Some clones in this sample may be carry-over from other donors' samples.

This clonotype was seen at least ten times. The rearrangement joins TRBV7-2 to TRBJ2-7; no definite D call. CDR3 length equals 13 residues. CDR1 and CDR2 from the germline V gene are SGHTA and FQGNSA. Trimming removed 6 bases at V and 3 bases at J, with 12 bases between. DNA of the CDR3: TGTGCCAGCAGTCCCCGGGCTGGCTACGAGCAGTACTTC. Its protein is CASSPRAGYEQYF.

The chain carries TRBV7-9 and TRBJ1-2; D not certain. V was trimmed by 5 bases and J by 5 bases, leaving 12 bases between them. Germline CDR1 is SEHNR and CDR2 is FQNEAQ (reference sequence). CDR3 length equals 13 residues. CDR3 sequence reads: CASSTNGLYGYTF. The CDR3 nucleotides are TGTGCCAGCAGCACTAATGGTCTTTATGGCTACACCTTC.

This chain's CDR3 is CASSYSFSLNTEAFF. In DNA form, the CDR3 reads TGTGCCAGCAGTTACTCGTTCAGTCTGAACACTGAAGCTTTCTTT. V and J are TRBV6-8 and TRBJ1-1, with D uncertain. This CDR3 has 15 amino acids. The germline V gene has CDR1 MNHGY and CDR2 SAAAGT. Trimming removed 0 bases at V and 0 bases at J, with 8 bases between.

DNA for the CDR3: TGTGCCAGCACCCCAGGACAGTTGGGTGGCCGGGCAGAAAAACTGTTTTTT. Translating gives CASTPGQLGGRAEKLFF. The rearrangement links TRBV12-3 or TRBV12-4 to TRBJ1-4; a possible D gene is TRBD1 (6 bases). This CDR3 has 17 amino acids. V lost 7 bases to trimming and J lost 8 bases, with 26 bases between them.

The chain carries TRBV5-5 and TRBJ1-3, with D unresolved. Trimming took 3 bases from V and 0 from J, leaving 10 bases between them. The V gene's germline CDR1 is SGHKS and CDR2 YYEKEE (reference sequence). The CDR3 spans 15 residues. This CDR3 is CASSSATDSGNTIYF. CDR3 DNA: TGTGCCAGCAGCTCGGCCACAGACTCTGGAAACACCATATATTTT.

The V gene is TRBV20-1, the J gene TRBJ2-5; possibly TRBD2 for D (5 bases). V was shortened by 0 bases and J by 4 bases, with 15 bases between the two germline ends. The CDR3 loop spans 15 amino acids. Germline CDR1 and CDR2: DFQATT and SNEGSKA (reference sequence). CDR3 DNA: TGCAGTGCTAGAGATCCCGGAGGACCTGGAGAGACCCAGTACTTC. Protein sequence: CSARDPGGPGETQYF.

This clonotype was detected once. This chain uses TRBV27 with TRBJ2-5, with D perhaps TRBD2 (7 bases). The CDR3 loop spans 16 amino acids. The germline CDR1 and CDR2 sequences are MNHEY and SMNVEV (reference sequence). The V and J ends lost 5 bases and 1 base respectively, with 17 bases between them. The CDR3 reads CASSPLGGGSQETQYF. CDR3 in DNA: TGTGCCAGCAGTCCCTTGGGGGGGGGCAGCCAAGAGACCCAGTACTTC.

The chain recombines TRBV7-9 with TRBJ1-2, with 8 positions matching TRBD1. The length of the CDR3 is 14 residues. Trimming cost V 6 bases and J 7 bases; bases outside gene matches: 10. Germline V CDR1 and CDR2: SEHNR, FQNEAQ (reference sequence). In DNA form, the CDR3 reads TGTGCCAGCAGTTCTACCGGGACAGGCGGTGGCTACACCTTC. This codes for CASSSTGTGGGYTF.

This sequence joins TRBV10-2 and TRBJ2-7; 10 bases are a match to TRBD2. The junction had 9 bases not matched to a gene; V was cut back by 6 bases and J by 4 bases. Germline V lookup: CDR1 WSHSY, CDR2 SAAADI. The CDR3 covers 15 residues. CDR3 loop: CASRSGRTSGYEQYF. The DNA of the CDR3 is TGCGCCAGCAGAAGTGGTAGGACTAGCGGATACGAGCAGTACTTC.

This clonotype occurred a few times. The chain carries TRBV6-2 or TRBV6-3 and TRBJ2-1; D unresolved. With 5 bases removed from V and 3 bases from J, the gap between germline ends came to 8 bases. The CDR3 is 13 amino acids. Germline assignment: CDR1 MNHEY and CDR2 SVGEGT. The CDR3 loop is CASSTTSYNEQFF. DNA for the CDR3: TGTGCCAGCAGTACGACCAGCTACAATGAGCAGTTCTTC.

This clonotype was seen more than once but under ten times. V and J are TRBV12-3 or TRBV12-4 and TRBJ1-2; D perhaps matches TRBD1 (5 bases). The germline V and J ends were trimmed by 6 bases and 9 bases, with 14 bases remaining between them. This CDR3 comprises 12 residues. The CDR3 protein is CASSGASRSYTF. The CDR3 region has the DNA TGTGCCAGCAGCGGGGCCTCGAGGAGCTACACCTTC.

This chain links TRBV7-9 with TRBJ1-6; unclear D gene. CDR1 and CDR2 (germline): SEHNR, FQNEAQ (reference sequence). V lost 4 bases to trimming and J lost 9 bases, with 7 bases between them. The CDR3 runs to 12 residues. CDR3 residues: CASSSGPSPLHF. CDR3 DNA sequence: TGTGCCAGCAGCTCAGGACCTTCACCCCTCCACTTT.

The CDR3 sequence: CASSLPGVGPQETQYF. The DNA of the CDR3 is TGTGCCAGCAGCCTACCTGGGGTAGGCCCACAAGAGACCCAGTACTTC. The V call is TRBV7-8, the J call TRBJ2-5; D gene uncertain. Trimming took off 5 bases at V and 2 bases at J, with 18 bases between the two ends. Germline CDR1 SGHVS, CDR2 FQNEAQ. This CDR3 contains 16 residues. Using reference TRBV7-8 and TRBJ2-5 for the parts outside the CDR3, the full variable domain is GAGVSQSPRYKVAKRGQDVALRCDPISGHVSLFWYQQALGQGPEFLTYFQNEAQLDKSGLPSDRFFAERPEGSVSTLKIQRTQQEDSAVYLCASSLPGVGPQETQYFGPGTRLLVL.

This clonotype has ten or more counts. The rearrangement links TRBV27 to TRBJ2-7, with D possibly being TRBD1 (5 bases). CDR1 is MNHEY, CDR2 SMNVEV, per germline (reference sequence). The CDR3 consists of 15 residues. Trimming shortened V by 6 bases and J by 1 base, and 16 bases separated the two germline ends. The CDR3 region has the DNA TGTGCCAGCAGCTTAAGGCAGGGTCTATCCTACGAGCAGTACTTC. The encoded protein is CASSLRQGLSYEQYF.

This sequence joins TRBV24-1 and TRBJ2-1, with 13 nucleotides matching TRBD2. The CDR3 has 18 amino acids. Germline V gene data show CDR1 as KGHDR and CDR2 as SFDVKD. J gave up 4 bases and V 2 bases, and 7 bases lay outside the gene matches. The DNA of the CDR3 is TGTGCCACCAGTGATTCGACTAGCGGGGGGAGAGGGTACAATGAGCAGTTCTTC. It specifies CATSDSTSGGRGYNEQFF.

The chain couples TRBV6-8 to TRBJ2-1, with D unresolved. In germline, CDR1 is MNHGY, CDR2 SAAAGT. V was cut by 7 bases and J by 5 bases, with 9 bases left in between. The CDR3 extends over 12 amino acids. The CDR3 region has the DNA TGTGCCAGCACGAGTAGGCACAATGAGCAGTTCTTC. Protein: CASTSRHNEQFF.

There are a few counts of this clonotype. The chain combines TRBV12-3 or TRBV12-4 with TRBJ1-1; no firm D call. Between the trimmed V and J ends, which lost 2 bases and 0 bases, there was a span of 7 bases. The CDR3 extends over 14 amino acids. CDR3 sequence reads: CASSLKWVNTEAFF. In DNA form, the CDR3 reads TGTGCCAGCAGTTTAAAGTGGGTGAACACTGAAGCTTTCTTT.

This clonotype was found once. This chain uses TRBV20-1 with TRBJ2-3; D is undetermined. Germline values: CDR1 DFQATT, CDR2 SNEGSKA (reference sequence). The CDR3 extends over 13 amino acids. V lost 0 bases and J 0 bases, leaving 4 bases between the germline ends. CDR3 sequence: CSAREYSTDTQYF. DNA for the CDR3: TGCAGTGCTAGAGAGTACAGCACAGATACGCAGTATTTT.

CDR3: CASSSPGALINEQFF. For the CDR3, the DNA is TGTGCCAGTAGCTCGCCGGGAGCTCTAATCAATGAGCAGTTCTTC. This sequence joins TRBV19 and TRBJ2-1; D perhaps matches TRBD2 (6 bases). The CDR3 spans 15 residues. CDR1 is LNHDA, CDR2 SQIVND, per germline (reference sequence). V was cut by 6 bases and J by 6 bases, with 18 bases left in between.

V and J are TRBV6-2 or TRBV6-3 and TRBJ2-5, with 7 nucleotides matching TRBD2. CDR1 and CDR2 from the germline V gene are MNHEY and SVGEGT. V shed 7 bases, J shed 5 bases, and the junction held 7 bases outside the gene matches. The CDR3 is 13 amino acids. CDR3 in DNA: TGTGCCAGCACTTGGACTAGTCAGGAGACCCAGTACTTC. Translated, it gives CASTWTSQETQYF.

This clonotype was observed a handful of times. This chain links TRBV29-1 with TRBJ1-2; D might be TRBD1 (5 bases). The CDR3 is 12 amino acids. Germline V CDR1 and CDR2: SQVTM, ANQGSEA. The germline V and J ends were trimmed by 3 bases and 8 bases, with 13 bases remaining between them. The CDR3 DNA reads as TGCAGCGTTGACGGGGGGAGGTTGGGCTACACCTTC. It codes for CSVDGGRLGYTF.

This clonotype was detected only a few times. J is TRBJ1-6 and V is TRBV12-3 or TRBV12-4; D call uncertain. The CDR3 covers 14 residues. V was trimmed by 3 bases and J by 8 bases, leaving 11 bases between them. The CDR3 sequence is CASSFGGVDSPLHF. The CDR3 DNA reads TGTGCCAGCAGTTTCGGCGGGGTAGATTCACCCCTCCACTTT.

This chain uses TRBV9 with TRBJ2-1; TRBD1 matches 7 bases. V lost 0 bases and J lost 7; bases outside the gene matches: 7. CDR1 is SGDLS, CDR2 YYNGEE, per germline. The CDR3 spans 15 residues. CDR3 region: CASSVGAGGLNEQFF. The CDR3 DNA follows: TGTGCCAGCAGCGTAGGGGCAGGGGGTCTAAATGAGCAGTTCTTC. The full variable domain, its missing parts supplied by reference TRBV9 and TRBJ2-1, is DSGVTQTPKHLITATGQRVTLRCSPRSGDLSVYWYQQSLDQGLQFLIQYYNGEERAKGNILERFSAQQFPDLHSELNLSSLELGDSALYFCASSVGAGGLNEQFFGPGTRLTVL.